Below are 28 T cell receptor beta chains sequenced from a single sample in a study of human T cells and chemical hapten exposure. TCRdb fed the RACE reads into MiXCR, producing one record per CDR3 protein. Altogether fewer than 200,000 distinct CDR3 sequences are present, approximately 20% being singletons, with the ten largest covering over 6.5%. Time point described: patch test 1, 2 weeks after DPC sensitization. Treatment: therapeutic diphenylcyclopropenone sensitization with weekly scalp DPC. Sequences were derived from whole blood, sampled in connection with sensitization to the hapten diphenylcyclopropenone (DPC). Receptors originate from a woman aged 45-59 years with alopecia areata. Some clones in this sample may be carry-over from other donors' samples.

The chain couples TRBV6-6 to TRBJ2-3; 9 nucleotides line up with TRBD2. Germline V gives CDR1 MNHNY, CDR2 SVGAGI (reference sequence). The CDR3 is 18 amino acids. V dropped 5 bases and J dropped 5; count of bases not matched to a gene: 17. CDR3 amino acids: CASSPPSGREGLGDTQYF. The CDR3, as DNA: TGTGCCAGCAGTCCCCCCTCGGGGCGGGAGGGCCTTGGAGATACGCAGTATTTT.

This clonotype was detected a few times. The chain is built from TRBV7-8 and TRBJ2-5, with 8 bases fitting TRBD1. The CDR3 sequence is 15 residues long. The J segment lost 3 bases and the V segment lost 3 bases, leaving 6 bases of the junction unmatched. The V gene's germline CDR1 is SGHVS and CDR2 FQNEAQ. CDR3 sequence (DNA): TGTGCCAGCAGCTTTGACAGGGGCCCAAAAGAGACCCAGTACTTC. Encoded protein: CASSFDRGPKETQYF.

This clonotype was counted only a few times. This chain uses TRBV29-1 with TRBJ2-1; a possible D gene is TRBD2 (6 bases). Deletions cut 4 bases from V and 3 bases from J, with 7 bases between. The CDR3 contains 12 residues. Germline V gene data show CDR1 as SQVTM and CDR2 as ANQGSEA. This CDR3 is CSVGGGYNEQFF. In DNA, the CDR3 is TGCAGCGTTGGGGGAGGCTACAATGAGCAGTTCTTC.

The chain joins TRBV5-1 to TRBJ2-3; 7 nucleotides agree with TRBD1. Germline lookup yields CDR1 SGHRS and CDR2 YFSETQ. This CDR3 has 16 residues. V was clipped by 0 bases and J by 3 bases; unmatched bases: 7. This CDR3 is CASSLEGQLLTDTQYF. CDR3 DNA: TGCGCCAGCAGCTTGGAGGGACAGTTGCTTACAGATACGCAGTATTTT.

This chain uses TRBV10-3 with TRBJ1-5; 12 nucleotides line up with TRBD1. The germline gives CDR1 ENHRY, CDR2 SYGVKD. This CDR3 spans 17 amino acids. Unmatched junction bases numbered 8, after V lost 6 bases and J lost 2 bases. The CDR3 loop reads CAISSGTGGERNQPQHF. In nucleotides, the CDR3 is TGTGCCATCAGCAGTGGGACAGGGGGCGAACGCAATCAGCCCCAGCATTTT.

In DNA form, the CDR3 reads TGTGCCAGCAGACTAATGACTAGCAGGGAGCAGTTCTTC. Its protein product is CASRLMTSREQFF. V is TRBV12-3 or TRBV12-4 and J is TRBJ2-1, with 7 bases identical to TRBD2. V lost 6 bases and J lost 10; bases outside the gene matches: 9. The CDR3 contains 13 residues.

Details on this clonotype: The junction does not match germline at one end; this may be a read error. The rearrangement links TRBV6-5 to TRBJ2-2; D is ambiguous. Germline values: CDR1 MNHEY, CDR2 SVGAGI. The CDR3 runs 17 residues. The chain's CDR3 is CATSRGVRPTLPGELFF. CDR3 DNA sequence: TGTGCCACCAGTCGTGGGGTCCGGCCGACTCTCCCCGGGGAGCTGTTTTTT.

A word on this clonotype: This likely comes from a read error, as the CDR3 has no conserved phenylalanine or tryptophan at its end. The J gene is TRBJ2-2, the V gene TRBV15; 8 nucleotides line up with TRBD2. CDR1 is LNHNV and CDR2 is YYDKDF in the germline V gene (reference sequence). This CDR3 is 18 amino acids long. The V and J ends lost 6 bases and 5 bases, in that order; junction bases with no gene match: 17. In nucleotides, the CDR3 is TGTGCCACCAGAGGTCCCCCGGAACGGGAGGGCTATACCGGGGAGCTGTTTTCT. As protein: CATRGPPEREGYTGELFS.

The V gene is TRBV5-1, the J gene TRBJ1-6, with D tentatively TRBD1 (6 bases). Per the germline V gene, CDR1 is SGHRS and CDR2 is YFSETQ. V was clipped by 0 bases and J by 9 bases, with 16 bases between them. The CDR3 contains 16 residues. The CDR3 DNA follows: TGCGCCAGCAGCTTGGACGGGGGGCCGCGGGGTTCACCCCTCCACTTT. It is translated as CASSLDGGPRGSPLHF.

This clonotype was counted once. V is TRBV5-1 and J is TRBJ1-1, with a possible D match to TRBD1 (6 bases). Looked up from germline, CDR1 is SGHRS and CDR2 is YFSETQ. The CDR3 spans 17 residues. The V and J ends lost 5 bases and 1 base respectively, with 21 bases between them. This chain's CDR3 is CASRPLTWGQANTEAFF. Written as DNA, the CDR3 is TGCGCCAGCAGACCCCTAACCTGGGGGCAAGCGAACACTGAAGCTTTCTTT.

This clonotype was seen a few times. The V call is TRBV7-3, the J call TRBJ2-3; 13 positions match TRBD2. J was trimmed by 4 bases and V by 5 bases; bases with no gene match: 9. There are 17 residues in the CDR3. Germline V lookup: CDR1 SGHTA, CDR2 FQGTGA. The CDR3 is CASSPRTSGSPADTQYF. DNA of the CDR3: TGTGCCAGCAGCCCTAGGACTAGCGGGAGTCCGGCAGATACGCAGTATTTT.

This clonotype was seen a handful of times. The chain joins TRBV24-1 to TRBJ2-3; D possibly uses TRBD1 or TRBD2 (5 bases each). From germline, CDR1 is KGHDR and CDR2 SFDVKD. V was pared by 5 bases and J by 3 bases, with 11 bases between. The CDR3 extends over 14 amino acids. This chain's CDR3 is CATSGSGRTDTQYF. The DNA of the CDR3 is TGTGCCACCAGTGGTTCGGGGCGAACAGATACGCAGTATTTT.

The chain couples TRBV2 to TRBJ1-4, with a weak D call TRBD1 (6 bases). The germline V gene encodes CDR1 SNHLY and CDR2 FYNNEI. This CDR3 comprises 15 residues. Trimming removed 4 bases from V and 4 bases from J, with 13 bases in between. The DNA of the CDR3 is TGTGCCAGCAGTGCTACCAGGGGTGGTAATGAAAAACTGTTTTTT. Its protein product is CASSATRGGNEKLFF.

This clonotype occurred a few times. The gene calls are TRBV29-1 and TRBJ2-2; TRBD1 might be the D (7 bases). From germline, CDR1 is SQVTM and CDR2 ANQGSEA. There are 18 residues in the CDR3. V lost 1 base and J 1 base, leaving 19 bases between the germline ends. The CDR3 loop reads CSVEVSQGDFWNTGELFF. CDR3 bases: TGCAGCGTTGAAGTGTCGCAGGGGGACTTTTGGAACACCGGGGAGCTGTTTTTT.

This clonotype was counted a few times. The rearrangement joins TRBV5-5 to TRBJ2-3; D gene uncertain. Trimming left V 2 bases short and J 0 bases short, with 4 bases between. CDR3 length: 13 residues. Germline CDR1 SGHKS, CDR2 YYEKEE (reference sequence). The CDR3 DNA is TGTGCCAGCAGCTTCGCTAGCACAGATACGCAGTATTTT. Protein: CASSFASTDTQYF.

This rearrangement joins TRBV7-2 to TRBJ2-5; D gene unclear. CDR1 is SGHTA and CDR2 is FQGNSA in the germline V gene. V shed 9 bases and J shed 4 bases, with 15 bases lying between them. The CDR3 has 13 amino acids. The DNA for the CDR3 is TGTGCCAGTGGATTCAAGGATCGAGAGACCCAGTACTTC. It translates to CASGFKDRETQYF.

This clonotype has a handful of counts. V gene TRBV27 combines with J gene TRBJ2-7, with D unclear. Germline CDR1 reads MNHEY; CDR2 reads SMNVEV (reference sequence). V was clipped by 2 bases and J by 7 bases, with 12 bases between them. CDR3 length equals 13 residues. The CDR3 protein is CASSLGLGKEQYF. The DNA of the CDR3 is TGTGCCAGCAGTTTAGGCCTGGGAAAGGAGCAGTACTTC.

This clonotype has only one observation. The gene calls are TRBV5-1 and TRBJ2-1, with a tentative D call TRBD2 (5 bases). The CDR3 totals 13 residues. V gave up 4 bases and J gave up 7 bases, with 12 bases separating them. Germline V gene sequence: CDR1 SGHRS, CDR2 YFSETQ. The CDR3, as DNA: TGCGCCAGCAGCCCGGACTGGGCGAATGAGCAGTTCTTC. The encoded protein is CASSPDWANEQFF.

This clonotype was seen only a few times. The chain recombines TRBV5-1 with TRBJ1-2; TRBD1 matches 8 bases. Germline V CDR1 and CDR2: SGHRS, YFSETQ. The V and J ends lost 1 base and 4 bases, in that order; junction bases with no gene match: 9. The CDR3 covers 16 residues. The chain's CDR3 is CASSLYGQGPGYGYTF. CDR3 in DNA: TGCGCCAGCAGCTTGTATGGACAGGGTCCGGGCTATGGCTACACCTTC. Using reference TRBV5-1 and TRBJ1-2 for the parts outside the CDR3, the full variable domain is KAGVTQTPRYLIKTRGQQVTLSCSPISGHRSVSWYQQTPGQGLQFLFEYFSETQRNKGNFPGRFSGRQFSNSRSEMNVSTLELGDSALYLCASSLYGQGPGYGYTFGSGTRLTVV.

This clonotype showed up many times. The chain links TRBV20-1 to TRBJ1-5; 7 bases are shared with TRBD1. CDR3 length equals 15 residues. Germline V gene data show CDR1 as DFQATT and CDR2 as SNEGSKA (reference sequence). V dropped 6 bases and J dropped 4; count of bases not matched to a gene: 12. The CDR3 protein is CSATGQRGRNQPQHF. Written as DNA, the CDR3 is TGCAGTGCCACGGGTCAGAGGGGGCGTAATCAGCCCCAGCATTTT.

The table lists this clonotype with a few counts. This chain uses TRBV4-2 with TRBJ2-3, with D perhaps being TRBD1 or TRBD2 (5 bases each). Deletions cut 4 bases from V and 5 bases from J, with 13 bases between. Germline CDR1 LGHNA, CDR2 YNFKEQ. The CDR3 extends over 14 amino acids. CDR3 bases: TGTGCCAGCAGCCCACCGCTTGGGGGAGATACGCAGTATTTT. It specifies CASSPPLGGDTQYF.

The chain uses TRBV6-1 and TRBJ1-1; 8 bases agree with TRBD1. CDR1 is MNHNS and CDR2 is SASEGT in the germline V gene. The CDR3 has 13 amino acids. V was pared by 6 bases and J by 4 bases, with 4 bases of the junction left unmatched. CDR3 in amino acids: CASRETGGTEAFF. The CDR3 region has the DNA TGTGCCAGCAGAGAAACAGGGGGCACTGAAGCTTTCTTT.

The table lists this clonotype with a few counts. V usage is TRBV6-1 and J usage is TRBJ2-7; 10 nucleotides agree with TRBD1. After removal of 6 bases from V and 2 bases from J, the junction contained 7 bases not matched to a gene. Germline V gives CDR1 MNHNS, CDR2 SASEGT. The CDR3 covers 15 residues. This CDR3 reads CASREPGQGTYEQYF. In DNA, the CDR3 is TGTGCCAGCAGGGAACCGGGACAGGGGACCTACGAGCAGTACTTC.

The CDR3 reads CAIEEGAGEQYF. CDR3 nucleotides: TGTGCCATCGAAGAGGGGGCCGGCGAGCAGTACTTC. The V and J genes are TRBV10-3 and TRBJ2-7, with 7 bases aligning to TRBD1. Germline V CDR1 and CDR2: ENHRY, SYGVKD. The CDR3 runs 12 residues. Germline trimming cut 8 bases from V and 6 bases from J; bases unmatched to any gene: 7.

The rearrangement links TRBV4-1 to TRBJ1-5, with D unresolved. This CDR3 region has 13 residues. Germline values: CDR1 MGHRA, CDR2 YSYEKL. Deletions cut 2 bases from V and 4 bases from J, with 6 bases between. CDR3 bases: TGCGCCAGCAGCCAAAGCCTAAATCAGCCCCAGCATTTT. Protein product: CASSQSLNQPQHF.

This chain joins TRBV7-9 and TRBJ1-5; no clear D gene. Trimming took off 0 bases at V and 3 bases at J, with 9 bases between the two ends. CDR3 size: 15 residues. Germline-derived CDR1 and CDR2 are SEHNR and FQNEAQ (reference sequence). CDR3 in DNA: TGTGCCAGCAGCTTAGCTGGCAGCGTCAATCAGCCCCAGCATTTT. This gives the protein CASSLAGSVNQPQHF.

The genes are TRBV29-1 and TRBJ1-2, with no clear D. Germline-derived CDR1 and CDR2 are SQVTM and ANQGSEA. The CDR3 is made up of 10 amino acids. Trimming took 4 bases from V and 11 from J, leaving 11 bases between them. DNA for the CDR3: TGCAGCGTTGGTTCCCCTGATTACACCTTC. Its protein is CSVGSPDYTF.

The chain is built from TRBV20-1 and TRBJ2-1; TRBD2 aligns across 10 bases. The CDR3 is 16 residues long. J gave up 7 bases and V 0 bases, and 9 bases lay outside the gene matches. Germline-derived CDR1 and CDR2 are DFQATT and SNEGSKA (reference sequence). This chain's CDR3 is CSARDLLAGSRNEQFF. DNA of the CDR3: TGCAGTGCTAGAGACCTACTAGCGGGATCGAGGAATGAGCAGTTCTTC.